These 25 T cell receptor beta chains share one sample of origin, sequenced in a study of human T cells and chemical hapten exposure (dated by TCRdb to the early 2020s). The time point label on this specimen signifies: patch test 1, 2 weeks after DPC sensitization. The intended sense of this specimen's treatment or condition label: therapeutic diphenylcyclopropenone sensitization with weekly scalp DPC. Libraries were built with RACE. Instrument on record: NextSeq 500. TCRdb ran its own pipeline on the public reads, namely fastp trimming at Q25 and MiXCR clone calling, and kept in-frame beta chains. Records with the same CDR3 protein are collapsed into one entry carrying the most frequent genes and DNA. The sample table lists some 180,000 distinct CDR3 sequences, 20% to 25% of them with a count of one. The ten most abundant clones make up less than 7% of the sample. The sample consisted of whole blood, taken in connection with sensitization to the hapten diphenylcyclopropenone (DPC). The receptors come from a woman between 50 and 59 years old with alopecia areata. Some clones in this sample may be carry-over from other donors' samples.

This clonotype was observed a few times. The chain carries TRBV29-1 and TRBJ2-5, with D tentatively TRBD1 (5 bases). Trimming cost V 4 bases and J 7 bases, with 13 bases left between them. Germline V CDR1 and CDR2: SQVTM, ANQGSEA. This CDR3 spans 12 amino acids. This CDR3 reads CSVGTPPGTQYF. In DNA, the CDR3 is TGCAGCGTTGGGACACCCCCCGGGACCCAGTACTTC.

The chain links TRBV27 to TRBJ1-2; D unresolved. This CDR3 is 14 amino acids long. The V end was cut by 7 bases, the J end by 1 base, with 13 bases between. Germline values: CDR1 MNHEY, CDR2 SMNVEV (reference sequence). Here the CDR3 DNA reads TGTGCCAGCACCACCCTTTTGGGTAACTATGGCTACACCTTC. Translated: CASTTLLGNYGYTF.

The rearrangement joins TRBV20-1 to TRBJ2-7; either TRBD1 or TRBD2 may fit D (5 bases each). The CDR3 contains 12 residues. Germline CDR1 reads DFQATT; CDR2 reads SNEGSKA (reference sequence). Deletions cut 5 bases from V and 2 bases from J, with 10 bases between. CDR3 sequence: CSAGTLTYEQYF. CDR3 bases: TGCAGTGCTGGGACCCTCACCTACGAGCAGTACTTC.

V is TRBV2 and J is TRBJ1-2; D gene unclear. Germline CDR1 is SNHLY and CDR2 is FYNNEI. V lost 8 bases to trimming and J lost 6 bases, with 19 bases between them. This CDR3 spans 14 amino acids. The CDR3 DNA sequence: TGTGCCAGCCGCCAAGGCCGAGGTCGAGATGGCTACACCTTC. It specifies CASRQGRGRDGYTF.

This clonotype was observed a handful of times. The chain couples TRBV24-1 to TRBJ2-1, with 8 nucleotides matching TRBD2. J was trimmed by 2 bases and V by 2 bases; bases with no gene match: 4. The CDR3 sequence is 16 residues long. The germline gives CDR1 KGHDR, CDR2 SFDVKD. The CDR3 sequence is CATSDSAGGTYNEQFF. For the CDR3, the DNA is TGTGCCACCAGTGATTCTGCGGGAGGTACCTACAATGAGCAGTTCTTC.

The V and J genes are TRBV18 and TRBJ1-1, with unresolved D. The CDR3 covers 13 residues. The germline V gene encodes CDR1 KGHSH and CDR2 LQKENI. V shed 3 bases and J shed 1 base, with 6 bases lying between them. The CDR3 reads CASSPLSNTEAFF. The CDR3 coding sequence is TGTGCCAGCTCACCCTTGTCGAACACTGAAGCTTTCTTT. Complete variable domain (other parts from reference TRBV18 and TRBJ1-1): NAGVMQNPRHLVRRRGQEARLRCSPMKGHSHVYWYRQLPEEGLKFMVYLQKENIIDESGMPKERFSAEFPKEGPSILRIQQVVRGDSAAYFCASSPLSNTEAFFGQGTRLTVV.

V gene TRBV13 combines with J gene TRBJ2-1, with D uncertain. CDR1 PRHDT and CDR2 FYEKMQ come from the germline V gene (reference sequence). This CDR3 has 11 residues. V lost 3 bases to trimming and J lost 9 bases, with 6 bases between them. CDR3: CASSLFPEQFF. As DNA, the CDR3 is TGTGCCAGCAGCTTGTTTCCTGAGCAGTTCTTC.

This clonotype was counted between two and nine times. This chain uses TRBV20-1 with TRBJ1-5; possible D gene TRBD1, 5 bases. The CDR3 runs 13 residues. Per germline, CDR1 DFQATT and CDR2 SNEGSKA (reference sequence). Deletions cut 5 bases from V and 5 bases from J, with 13 bases between. As DNA, the CDR3 is TGCAGTGCTCAGACAGTGACCCATCAGCCCCAGCATTTT. The encoded protein is CSAQTVTHQPQHF.

This clonotype was seen at least ten times. This rearrangement joins TRBV2 to TRBJ1-2, with TRBD1 as a possible D gene (6 bases). Germline CDR1 reads SNHLY; CDR2 reads FYNNEI. V was clipped by 8 bases and J by 2 bases, with 15 bases between them. The CDR3 contains 14 residues. The CDR3 region is CASWVGGRNYGYTF. For the CDR3, the DNA is TGTGCCAGCTGGGTTGGGGGGCGAAACTATGGCTACACCTTC. Full variable domain (remainder filled in from reference TRBV2 and TRBJ1-2): EPEVTQTPSHQVTQMGQEVILRCVPISNHLYFYWYRQILGQKVEFLVSFYNNEISEKSEIFDDQFSVERPDGSNFTLKIRSTKLEDSAMYFCASWVGGRNYGYTFGSGTRLTVV.

This clonotype was observed a few times. The rearrangement joins TRBV10-2 to TRBJ1-5; no firm D call. The CDR3 totals 14 residues. Trimming took 3 bases from V and 3 from J, leaving 9 bases between them. In germline, CDR1 is WSHSY, CDR2 SAAADI. The CDR3 spells CASSDLGPNQPQHF. The CDR3 DNA sequence: TGCGCCAGCAGTGATTTAGGGCCCAATCAGCCCCAGCATTTT.

The rearrangement joins TRBV7-2 to TRBJ2-1; no reliable D call. V was trimmed by 7 bases and J by 0 bases, leaving 7 bases between them. The CDR3 is made up of 13 amino acids. CDR1 and CDR2 from the germline V gene are SGHTA and FQGNSA. The CDR3 nucleotides read TGTGCCAGCACTGGGAACTCCTACAATGAGCAGTTCTTC. It specifies CASTGNSYNEQFF.

This clonotype was seen more than once but under ten times. The rearrangement joins TRBV10-3 to TRBJ2-7, with D maybe TRBD1 (5 bases). This CDR3 contains 15 residues. Trimming stripped 4 bases from V and 5 bases from J, with 18 bases between. From germline, CDR1 is ENHRY and CDR2 SYGVKD. The CDR3 sequence is CAISVRVDVGHEQYF. CDR3 sequence (DNA): TGTGCCATCAGTGTTAGAGTGGACGTGGGGCACGAGCAGTACTTC.

This clonotype turned up a few times. The CDR3 DNA reads as TGCAGCGGCGGACAGGGGGTGAATCAGCCCCAGCATTTT. As protein: CSGGQGVNQPQHF. V and J are TRBV29-1 and TRBJ1-5; 10 bases align to TRBD1. This CDR3 has 13 residues. The trim removed 7 bases at V and 4 bases at J, leaving 4 bases unmatched. Germline CDR1 and CDR2: SQVTM and ANQGSEA.

J is TRBJ2-2 and V is TRBV11-1; D is possibly TRBD2 (6 bases). Germline V gives CDR1 SGHAT, CDR2 FQDESV (reference sequence). The length of the CDR3 is 15 residues. The V gene lost 3 bases and the J gene lost 6 bases, with 14 bases spanning the gap. The CDR3 protein is CASSFGNSGPGELFF. CDR3 in DNA: TGTGCCAGCAGCTTCGGAAATAGCGGTCCCGGGGAGCTGTTTTTT. The variable domain in full, completed from reference TRBV11-1 and TRBJ2-2, reads EAEVAQSPRYKITEKSQAVAFWCDPISGHATLYWYRQILGQGPELLVQFQDESVVDDSQLPKDRFSAERLKGVDSTLKIQPAELGDSAMYLCASSFGNSGPGELFFGEGSRLTVL.

The rearrangement links TRBV7-2 to TRBJ1-2; 8 positions match TRBD1. The V segment lost 5 bases and the J segment 7 bases; nucleotides outside the gene matches: 18. The CDR3 length is 17 residues. The germline CDR1 and CDR2 sequences are SGHTA and FQGNSA. As DNA, the CDR3 is TGTGCCAGCAGCCCGCTTCCCTTCAGGGGGCGATCGTTTGGCTACACCTTC. This gives the protein CASSPLPFRGRSFGYTF. Looking up the rest from reference TRBV7-2 and TRBJ1-2 gives the full variable domain: GAGVSQSPSNKVTEKGKDVELRCDPISGHTALYWYRQSLGQGLEFLIYFQGNSAPDKSGLPSDRFSAERTGGSVSTLTIQRTQQEDSAVYLCASSPLPFRGRSFGYTFGSGTRLTVV.

The chain joins TRBV11-2 to TRBJ2-2, with 14 bases identical to TRBD2. The CDR3 loop spans 15 amino acids. Per germline, CDR1 SGHAT and CDR2 FQNNGV. With V trimmed by 6 bases and J by 7 bases, 4 bases remained unmatched. The chain's CDR3 is CASSRLAGGIGELFF. CDR3 coding DNA: TGTGCCAGCAGTCGACTAGCGGGAGGGATCGGGGAGCTGTTTTTT.

This clonotype has ten or more counts. J is TRBJ1-3 and V is TRBV7-2; D is uncertain. Looked up from germline, CDR1 is SGHTA and CDR2 is FQGNSA. The CDR3 runs to 15 residues. Deletions cut 3 bases from V and 4 bases from J, with 13 bases between. In nucleotides, the CDR3 is TGTGCCAGCAGCTTCTCTGGGAACGCAGGAAACACCATATATTTT. Translated: CASSFSGNAGNTIYF.

There are a few counts of this clonotype. The genes are TRBV29-1 and TRBJ2-1; D remains ambiguous. With 3 bases removed from V and 8 bases from J, the gap between germline ends came to 2 bases. Germline CDR1 reads SQVTM; CDR2 reads ANQGSEA. This CDR3 is built from 9 residues. The CDR3 sequence is CSVDYEQFF. In DNA form, the CDR3 reads TGCAGCGTTGACTATGAGCAGTTCTTC.

The chain combines TRBV20-1 with TRBJ2-5; D gene uncertain. The CDR3 consists of 8 residues. CDR1 and CDR2 (germline): DFQATT, SNEGSKA (reference sequence). The ends were cut back, 5 bases at V and 7 bases at J, with 2 bases in the middle. For the CDR3, the DNA is TGCAGTGCTCTGACCCAGTACTTC. Amino acids: CSALTQYF.

This clonotype has a handful of counts. The chain joins TRBV5-1 to TRBJ2-7; TRBD2 is a possible D gene (6 bases). This CDR3 has 15 amino acids. V lost 6 bases and J lost 1, with 17 bases in between. Germline V gene sequence: CDR1 SGHRS, CDR2 YFSETQ. The CDR3 DNA sequence: TGCGCCAGCACCAGGGAGGACCCCTCTTCCTACGAGCAGTACTTC. This translates into CASTREDPSSYEQYF.

The chain employs TRBV5-6 and TRBJ1-1, with 7 bases aligning to TRBD1. Germline V CDR1 and CDR2: SGHDT, YYEEEE. The CDR3 has 15 amino acids. V was pared by 4 bases and J by 2 bases, with 8 bases of the junction left unmatched. The CDR3 sequence: CASSPVDRSNTEAFF. The CDR3 DNA reads TGTGCCAGCAGCCCCGTGGACAGGAGTAACACTGAAGCTTTCTTT.

This clonotype was picked up a small number of times. This chain joins TRBV6-6 and TRBJ2-1; D gene unclear. V lost 2 bases and J 7 bases, leaving 9 bases between the germline ends. Looked up from germline, CDR1 is MNHNY and CDR2 is SVGAGI (reference sequence). The CDR3 runs to 13 residues. CDR3 DNA: TGTGCCAGCAGTTACCCCCCCGTAAATGAGCAGTTCTTC. This gives the protein CASSYPPVNEQFF.

The V gene is TRBV27, the J gene TRBJ1-4; a possible D gene is TRBD1 (6 bases). The CDR3 runs 14 residues. The V gene's germline CDR1 is MNHEY and CDR2 SMNVEV (reference sequence). Trimming removed 2 bases from V and 8 bases from J, with 12 bases in between. The CDR3 DNA reads as TGTGCCAGCAGTTTAAACAGGGCGCACGAAAAACTGTTTTTT. It translates to CASSLNRAHEKLFF.

The chain couples TRBV5-1 to TRBJ2-5, with 7 bases that match TRBD1. The CDR3 has 13 amino acids. Losses at the gene ends were 4 bases for V and 5 bases for J; bases not matched to a gene: 5. CDR1 SGHRS and CDR2 YFSETQ come from the germline V gene. The DNA for the CDR3 is TGCGCCAGCAGCCTGACAGGGAGCGAGACCCAGTACTTC. Amino acids: CASSLTGSETQYF.

Only a few counts were recorded for this clonotype. J is TRBJ2-6 and V is TRBV11-3, with unresolved D. Trimming pared 5 bases from V and 1 base from J, leaving 12 bases between. CDR3 size: 16 residues. Germline V CDR1 and CDR2: SGHNT, YENEEA. This chain's CDR3 is CASSPDHGSGANVLTF. The CDR3 nucleotides are TGTGCCAGCAGCCCAGATCATGGATCTGGGGCCAACGTCCTGACTTTC.